This TCR beta chain was documented in a study of preoperative IRX-2 immunotherapy in early breast cancer. Repertoires were generated with immunoSEQ multiplex PCR, while TCRdb's copy carries only in-frame clones and drops some. The sample consists of some 25,000 clones, roughly nine tenths of them appearing once. The CDR3 loop spans 15 amino acids. The germline V gene has CDR1 MNHEY and CDR2 SMNVEV (reference sequence). Trimming at V came to 6 bases and at J to 7 bases, leaving 9 bases not matched to a gene. Treatment denoted: preoperative locoregional IRX-2 cytokine immunotherapy. This phase Ib study tested locoregional IRX-2 cytokine immunotherapy given before surgery.

The TCR originated in a human donor with breast cancer. The V and J genes are TRBV27 and TRBJ2-3; 11 bases map to TRBD1. Sample: tumor tissue, taken after IRX-2 immunotherapy. CDR3 residues: CASRAGQGARNTQYF. The CDR3 coding sequence is TGTGCCAGCAGAGCCGGACAGGGGGCTAGGAATACGCAGTATTTT.